One sample yielded the 30 T cell receptor beta chains listed below, sequenced in a study of cytomegalovirus exposure and HLA in healthy donors. The PCR had 60 Vbeta and 13 Jbeta primers. Sequencing was performed with immunoSEQ multiplex PCR; in TCRdb, only in-frame clones are kept and a portion is missing. The sample includes around 90,000 clones, roughly 86% of them seen just once. Specimen: PBMCs. Receptors originate from a human donor in good health.

The V call is TRBV6-5, the J call TRBJ2-5, with TRBD2 identical over 9 bases. Germline trimming cut 2 bases from V and 2 bases from J; bases unmatched to any gene: 0. CDR3 length: 14 residues. CDR1 and CDR2 from the germline V gene are MNHEY and SVGAGI. CDR3 coding DNA: TGTGCCAGCAGTTACCTAGCGGGGCAAGAGACCCAGTACTTC. It yields the protein CASSYLAGQETQYF.

This clone appeared a few times. The J gene is TRBJ2-5, the V gene TRBV9, with TRBD2 identical over 7 bases. Germline V gene data show CDR1 as SGDLS and CDR2 as YYNGEE. This CDR3 is built from 15 residues. Trimming at V came to 3 bases and at J to 2 bases, leaving 7 bases not matched to a gene. CDR3 coding DNA: TGTGCCAGCAGCGAGGGAGGGGCACCACAAGAGACCCAGTACTTC. Translating it yields CASSEGGAPQETQYF.

The V gene is TRBV27, the J gene TRBJ2-7; no reliable D call. CDR3 length: 13 amino acids. Per germline, CDR1 MNHEY and CDR2 SMNVEV (reference sequence). V lost 4 bases and J 3 bases, leaving 10 bases between the germline ends. CDR3 nucleotides: TGTGCCAGCAGTTCTAATCCCGACTACGAGCAGTACTTC. Its protein product is CASSSNPDYEQYF.

This clone has a handful of counts. This chain joins TRBV5-5 and TRBJ2-5; 11 bases line up with TRBD1. This CDR3 region has 15 residues. After removal of 4 bases from V and 5 bases from J, the junction contained 7 bases not matched to a gene. Germline loops: CDR1 SGHKS, CDR2 YYEKEE (reference sequence). The CDR3 here is CASSVRDRGEETQYF. CDR3 nucleotides: TGTGCCAGCAGCGTCCGGGACAGGGGGGAGGAGACCCAGTACTTC. Supplemented by reference TRBV5-5 and TRBJ2-5, the full variable domain reads DAGVTQSPTHLIKTRGQQVTLRCSPISGHKSVSWYQQVLGQGPQFIFQYYEKEERGRGNFPDRFSARQFPNYSSELNVNALLLGDSALYLCASSVRDRGEETQYFGPGTRLLVL.

This clone has a handful of counts. The sample carries other DNA sequences with the same CDR3. The genes are TRBV9 and TRBJ2-7; 7 nucleotides align to TRBD2. The J segment lost 6 bases and the V segment lost 0 bases, leaving 0 bases of the junction unmatched. The CDR3 has 12 amino acids. CDR1 is SGDLS, CDR2 YYNGEE, per germline. CDR3 DNA sequence: TGTGCCAGCAGCGTAGGGGGGGGCGAGCAGTACTTC. Translation gives CASSVGGGEQYF.

Only one count was recorded for this clone. The chain combines TRBV6-1 with TRBJ2-7, with 7 bases matching TRBD1. CDR1 and CDR2 (germline): MNHNS, SASEGT. The CDR3 is 15 amino acids. V gave up 1 base and J gave up 4 bases; unmatched junction bases: 7. The CDR3 sequence is CASSEGPGQRYEQYF. CDR3 sequence (DNA): TGTGCCAGCAGTGAAGGTCCGGGACAGAGGTACGAGCAGTACTTC.

V usage is TRBV4-2 and J usage is TRBJ2-2; D possibly corresponds to TRBD1 (6 bases). Germline CDR1 LGHNA, CDR2 YNFKEQ. This CDR3 spans 17 amino acids. V was pared by 0 bases and J by 6 bases, with 17 bases between. The CDR3 DNA follows: TGTGCCAGCAGCCAAGACCGGACAGACTCTGAGCCCGGGGAGCTGTTTTTT. Protein product: CASSQDRTDSEPGELFF.

The chain combines TRBV2 with TRBJ1-3, with 7 bases identical to TRBD1. Germline lookup yields CDR1 SNHLY and CDR2 FYNNEI. V was clipped by 2 bases and J by 6 bases; unmatched bases: 4. This CDR3 is 14 amino acids long. CDR3 nucleotides: TGTGCCAGCAGTGAAAGACAGGGTGCAAACACCATATATTTT. Translation gives CASSERQGANTIYF.

This clone was picked up one time. This chain links TRBV4-3 with TRBJ2-7; TRBD2 is a possible D gene (5 bases). Trimming pared 0 bases from V and 4 bases from J, leaving 13 bases between. CDR1 and CDR2 from the germline V gene are LGHNA and YSLEER. The CDR3 covers 15 residues. CDR3 region: CASSQEEYGNYEQYF. CDR3 DNA sequence: TGCGCCAGCAGCCAAGAAGAGTACGGGAATTACGAGCAGTACTTC.

The chain combines TRBV4-3 with TRBJ2-1; D uncertain. The ends were cut back, 4 bases at V and 5 bases at J, with 3 bases in the middle. The CDR3 is 11 residues long. Germline assignment: CDR1 LGHNA and CDR2 YSLEER. Here the CDR3 reads CASSLDNEQFF. The CDR3 DNA sequence: TGCGCCAGCAGCCTAGACAATGAGCAGTTCTTC.

This rearrangement joins TRBV10-3 to TRBJ1-5; D unresolved. The CDR3 extends over 13 amino acids. Germline V gene sequence: CDR1 ENHRY, CDR2 SYGVKD. V was trimmed by 0 bases and J by 4 bases, leaving 4 bases between them. DNA of the CDR3: TGTGCCATCAGTGAGTCTTTAAATCAGCCCCAGCATTTT. This encodes CAISESLNQPQHF.

This sequence joins TRBV5-1 and TRBJ2-3; tentative D call: TRBD1 (8 bases). The CDR3 has 16 residues. Germline V gene data show CDR1 as SGHRS and CDR2 as YFSETQ. V lost 6 bases and J lost 4, with 21 bases in between. The CDR3 bases are TGCGCCAGCACCTCCGAAAACAGGGGGAGGGCAGATACGCAGTATTTT. This encodes CASTSENRGRADTQYF.

The chain employs TRBV19 and TRBJ2-2, with D maybe TRBD2 (6 bases). V lost 3 bases, J lost 5 bases, and 10 bases lay in between. The CDR3 has 14 amino acids. Germline V CDR1 and CDR2: LNHDA, SQIVND (reference sequence). The CDR3 spells CASSMGGMTGELFF. The CDR3 DNA follows: TGTGCCAGTAGTATGGGGGGAATGACCGGGGAGCTGTTTTTT.

This chain connects TRBV5-1 to TRBJ1-4; 7 nucleotides match TRBD1. The V segment lost 1 base and the J segment 3 bases; nucleotides outside the gene matches: 0. Germline CDR1 is SGHRS and CDR2 is YFSETQ. This CDR3 comprises 14 residues. CDR3 residues: CASSLRGPNEKLFF. Here the CDR3 DNA reads TGCGCCAGCAGCTTGAGGGGGCCTAATGAAAAACTGTTTTTT.

This sequence joins TRBV13 and TRBJ2-1, with D perhaps matching TRBD2 (5 bases). Per the germline V gene, CDR1 is PRHDT and CDR2 is FYEKMQ (reference sequence). The CDR3 runs 15 residues. V lost 5 bases, J lost 1 base, and 12 bases lay in between. CDR3 in amino acids: CASSVRRGSYNEQFF. CDR3 DNA: TGTGCCAGCAGCGTTCGCCGGGGTTCCTACAATGAGCAGTTCTTC.

This chain links TRBV25-1 with TRBJ2-2; 8 nucleotides agree with TRBD2. Looked up from germline, CDR1 is MGHDK and CDR2 is SYGVNS. Trimming took 6 bases from V and 1 from J; bases not matched to a gene: 1. The CDR3 runs 14 residues. Written as DNA, the CDR3 is TGTGCCAGCAGCGGGGGGGAGAACACCGGGGAGCTGTTTTTT. It translates to CASSGGENTGELFF.

This clone occurred once. This chain uses TRBV30 with TRBJ2-3; 11 nucleotides line up with TRBD2. The CDR3 is made up of 17 amino acids. The trim removed 4 bases at V and 1 base at J, leaving 10 bases unmatched. Germline assignment: CDR1 GTSNPN and CDR2 SVGIG (reference sequence). CDR3 coding DNA: TGTGCCTGGACCTTAGGGGCACTAGCGGGGGGCACAGATACGCAGTATTTT. Translated, it gives CAWTLGALAGGTDTQYF.

This chain joins TRBV7-2 and TRBJ2-7; 8 nucleotides match TRBD1. The CDR3 loop spans 16 amino acids. V dropped 5 bases and J dropped 6; count of bases not matched to a gene: 15. Looked up from germline, CDR1 is SGHTA and CDR2 is FQGNSA. CDR3 sequence (DNA): TGTGCCAGCAGCGACGATACAAGGACAGGGAACCCCGAGCAGTACTTC. The encoded protein is CASSDDTRTGNPEQYF.

The rearrangement links TRBV6-1 to TRBJ2-1, with 9 bases matching TRBD2. With V trimmed by 4 bases and J by 12 bases, 10 bases remained unmatched. The CDR3 sequence is 14 residues long. Germline V gene data show CDR1 as MNHNS and CDR2 as SASEGT. CDR3 nucleotide sequence: TGTGCCAGCAGTGCTGAAGTTAGCGGGGGTGGGCAGTTCTTC. Protein sequence: CASSAEVSGGGQFF.

The V and J genes are TRBV7-8 and TRBJ1-2, with D perhaps matching TRBD1 (5 bases). The CDR3 covers 14 residues. Germline CDR1 and CDR2: SGHVS and FQNEAQ. The V end was cut by 3 bases, the J end by 1 base, with 9 bases between. The CDR3 DNA follows: TGTGCCAGCAGCTTTACAGGCGATAACTATGGCTACACCTTC. Protein product: CASSFTGDNYGYTF.

The chain carries TRBV6-5 and TRBJ2-7, with D perhaps TRBD2 (6 bases). Germline V gene data show CDR1 as MNHEY and CDR2 as SVGAGI. V dropped 6 bases and J dropped 2 bases, with 8 bases sitting between them. CDR3 length: 12 amino acids. The CDR3 region has the DNA TGTGCCAGCAGGGACTACGCCTACGAGCAGTACTTC. This encodes CASRDYAYEQYF.

The chain combines TRBV6-5 with TRBJ1-1; a weak D match, TRBD1 (5 bases). The CDR3 consists of 11 residues. V lost 4 bases, J lost 9 bases, and 9 bases lay in between. The germline gives CDR1 MNHEY, CDR2 SVGAGI. The CDR3 spells CASSFGGKAFF. The DNA of the CDR3 is TGTGCCAGCAGTTTCGGGGGAAAAGCTTTCTTT.

The chain joins TRBV4-3 to TRBJ2-2; 8 bases agree with TRBD1. Germline V gene data show CDR1 as LGHNA and CDR2 as YSLEER. There are 15 residues in the CDR3. V lost 1 base and J lost 2; bases outside the gene matches: 0. Written as DNA, the CDR3 is TGCGCCAGCAGCCAAGCAGGGGGCAACACCGGGGAGCTGTTTTTT. Its protein product is CASSQAGGNTGELFF.

The rearrangement joins TRBV30 to TRBJ1-1; 7 positions match TRBD1. V lost 1 base, J lost 4 bases, and 9 bases stayed unmatched. Germline CDR1 and CDR2: GTSNPN and SVGIG (reference sequence). CDR3 length: 15 amino acids. CDR3 protein: CAWSGLLRGVTEAFF. The CDR3 DNA is TGTGCCTGGAGTGGGCTGCTCAGGGGGGTCACTGAAGCTTTCTTT.

V and J are TRBV25-1 and TRBJ2-1; 9 bases map to TRBD1. Trimming removed 3 bases from V and 9 bases from J; junction bases left unmatched: 12. CDR1 and CDR2 from the germline V gene are MGHDK and SYGVNS. This CDR3 region has 16 residues. The CDR3 nucleotides read TGTGCCAGCAGTGACCCCGGGACAGGGATAGTGGGTGAGCAGTTCTTC. It specifies CASSDPGTGIVGEQFF.

V is TRBV2 and J is TRBJ1-2, with a weak D call TRBD1 (5 bases). CDR3 length: 13 amino acids. The V gene lost 6 bases and the J gene lost 2 bases, with 10 bases spanning the gap. CDR1 is SNHLY and CDR2 is FYNNEI in the germline V gene. The CDR3 region is CASSQGTNYGYTF. The CDR3 nucleotides read TGTGCCAGCAGCCAGGGAACGAACTATGGCTACACCTTC.

A few counts support this clone. This sequence joins TRBV19 and TRBJ1-4, with 10 bases aligning to TRBD1. The CDR3 sequence is 15 residues long. From germline, CDR1 is LNHDA and CDR2 SQIVND (reference sequence). V lost 3 bases to trimming and J lost 7 bases; unmatched junction nucleotides: 5. The CDR3 loop is CASSIVGTGAEKLFF. The CDR3 DNA is TGTGCCAGTAGTATTGTCGGGACAGGGGCTGAAAAACTGTTTTTT.

V is TRBV9 and J is TRBJ2-7, with TRBD2 matching 10 bases. This CDR3 spans 15 amino acids. CDR1 and CDR2 (germline): SGDLS, YYNGEE. V lost 3 bases to trimming and J lost 5 bases; unmatched junction nucleotides: 8. The DNA of the CDR3 is TGTGCCAGCAGCGCCAGCGGGGGGGCCCCACACGAGCAGTACTTC. This sequence encodes CASSASGGAPHEQYF.

This sequence joins TRBV7-9 and TRBJ2-1; 10 nucleotides agree with TRBD2. J was trimmed by 1 base and V by 5 bases; bases with no gene match: 8. CDR1 is SEHNR, CDR2 FQNEAQ, per germline (reference sequence). The CDR3 runs to 17 residues. The CDR3 DNA reads as TGTGCCAGCAGCGGTCGAGCGGGAGGGTTGTCCTACAATGAGCAGTTCTTC. Translation: CASSGRAGGLSYNEQFF. Supplemented by reference TRBV7-9 and TRBJ2-1, the full variable domain reads DTGVSQNPRHKITKRGQNVTFRCDPISEHNRLYWYRQTLGQGPEFLTYFQNEAQLEKSRLLSDRFSAERPKGSFSTLEIQRTEQGDSAMYLCASSGRAGGLSYNEQFFGPGTRLTVL.

V usage is TRBV7-9 and J usage is TRBJ1-2; TRBD1 aligns across 10 bases. The CDR3 consists of 19 residues. The germline CDR1 and CDR2 sequences are SEHNR and FQNEAQ (reference sequence). With V trimmed by 5 bases and J by 1 base, 16 bases remained unmatched. For the CDR3, the DNA is TGTGCCAGCAGCCTAAGGGTGGGGACAGGGGTCCCCCTTAACTATGGCTACACCTTC. Amino acid sequence: CASSLRVGTGVPLNYGYTF.